The rows below give T cell receptor beta chains drawn from one sample of a study of T cell responses to AZD1222 COVID-19 vaccine. The protocol was immunoSEQ multiplex PCR, while the TCRdb copy is restricted to in-frame clones and leaves out a portion. Of 65,000 to 75,000 clones detected, around 80% appear once; the ten largest clones hold roughly 50%. The material sequenced was peripheral blood, taken 28 days after the second AZD1222 dose. The receptors were gathered from an adult who received the AZD1222 COVID-19 vaccine. Each CDR3 is given with its conserved first and last residue. D genes are given only for firm matches.

D	V	J	DNA	CDR3
NA	TRBV5-6	TRBJ1-2	TGTGCCAGCAGCTTCTCGTTAGGGGTGGAGGGCTACACCTTC	CASSFSLGVEGYTF
TRBD2	TRBV5-4	TRBJ2-3	TGTGCCAGCAGCTTGGTTCGGGGGGCAGATACGCAGTATTTT	CASSLVRGADTQYF
NA	TRBV7-9	TRBJ2-5	TGTGCCAGCAGTTATACTACAGGGTACCAAGAGACCCAGTACTTC	CASSYTTGYQETQYF
TRBD1	TRBV19	TRBJ2-7	TGTGCCAGTAGTATCGGGGCGGGACAGGGTCTTCACGAGCAGTACTTC	CASSIGAGQGLHEQYF
TRBD1	TRBV4-1	TRBJ1-4	TGCGCCAGCAGCCAAGGGACAGGGGCGCCTAATGAAAAACTGTTTTTT	CASSQGTGAPNEKLFF
NA	TRBV11-3	TRBJ2-1	TGTGCCAGCAGCGAGGACTGGGCCCAGGCTGAGCAGTTCTTC	CASSEDWAQAEQFF
NA	TRBV27	TRBJ2-7	TGTGCCAGCAGGACTATTGACAGTACCTACGAGCAGTACTTC	CASRTIDSTYEQYF
TRBD1	TRBV7-2	TRBJ1-1	TGTGCCAGCAGCCCAGGGGGCTTCAACACTGAAGCTTTCTTT	CASSPGGFNTEAFF
TRBD2	TRBV28	TRBJ2-3	TGTGCCAGCAGTCCTACTAGCGGGAGGGATACAGATACGCAGTATTTT	CASSPTSGRDTDTQYF
NA	TRBV19	TRBJ2-5	TGTGCCAGTAGCGGTCGGGAGACCCAGTACTTC	CASSGRETQYF
NA	TRBV7-6	TRBJ2-7	TGTGCCAGCAGCTTAGAGGCAGGCAACTCCTACGAGCAGTACTTC	CASSLEAGNSYEQYF
TRBD1	TRBV7-2	TRBJ2-1	TGTGCCAGCAGCAAAACAGGGGATGGCTACAATGAGCAGTTCTTC	CASSKTGDGYNEQFF
TRBD2	TRBV6-5	TRBJ2-2	TGTGCCAGCAGTTACTCGCGGGAGCCGGGCGGGGAGCTGTTTTTT	CASSYSREPGGELFF
NA	TRBV19	TRBJ1-2	TGTGCCAGTACAACGGACCGGATCATCTATGGCTACACCTTC	CASTTDRIIYGYTF
TRBD1	TRBV5-5	TRBJ1-5	TGTGCCAGCAGCTCCCGGGACAGGGCCAATCAGCCCCAGCATTTT	CASSSRDRANQPQHF
NA	TRBV4-3	TRBJ2-3	TGCGCCAGCAGCCGGCTTACACGCACAGATACGCAGTATTTT	CASSRLTRTDTQYF
TRBD2	TRBV7-3	TRBJ2-1	TGTGCCAGCAGCCTACTAGCGGGGAATGAGCAGTTCTTC	CASSLLAGNEQFF
NA	TRBV6-5	TRBJ2-3	TGTGCCAGTCCCTTTGCAGATACGCAGTATTTT	CASPFADTQYF
NA	TRBV7-9	TRBJ1-6	TGTGCCAGCCAGGGAGACGAAAATTCACCCCTCCACTTT	CASQGDENSPLHF
NA	TRBV29-1	TRBJ2-7	TGCAGCGTGGGTGGAATAAACTCCTACGAGCAGTACTTC	CSVGGINSYEQYF